This T cell receptor (beta chain) was profiled in a study of blood T cell repertoires in COVID-19. Study as a whole: The origin of the acute and convalescent COVID-19 samples was the United States, Italy and Spain.

The CDR3 spans 17 residues. Germline V gives CDR1 SEHNR, CDR2 FQNEAQ (reference sequence). With 1 base clipped from V and 5 bases from J, the junction kept 6 bases outside the gene matches. Original analysis: Counts of nucleated cells, estimated from reference gene primer amplification, were obtained. Libraries were prepared by immunoSEQ multiplex PCR; TCRdb keeps only in-frame clonotypes and omits some of them. D and trimming were read from the DNA, whereas the V and J calls and clone size are those reported in that table. The table shows around 300,000 clones, with roughly 84% occurring only once. The sequenced material came from peripheral blood. The receptor was isolated from a man in his forties or fifties with active or convalescent COVID-19. The V gene is TRBV7-9, the J gene TRBJ2-2, with 11 bases lining up with TRBD1. CDR3 protein: CASSLGTGGVETGELFF. The CDR3 DNA is TGTGCCAGCAGCTTAGGGACAGGGGGCGTGGAAACCGGGGAGCTGTTTTTT.